One and the same sample provided the 30 T cell receptor beta chains below, sequenced in a study of blood T cell repertoires in COVID-19. TCRdb's copy holds only in-frame clones and misses some; the assay was immunoSEQ multiplex PCR. The sample holds about 240,000 clones, around 86% seen once. The sample consisted of peripheral blood. These receptors all come from a man older than 75 with acute or convalescent COVID-19.

The V call is TRBV6-5, the J call TRBJ2-3; 8 nucleotides agree with TRBD2. With 6 bases clipped from V and 3 bases from J, the junction kept 2 bases outside the gene matches. CDR1 and CDR2 (germline): MNHEY, SVGAGI. CDR3 length: 13 amino acids. CDR3 coding DNA: TGTGCCAGCAGATTAGCGGGGACAGATACGCAGTATTTT. This sequence encodes CASRLAGTDTQYF.

This clone appeared once. The J gene is TRBJ2-2, the V gene TRBV19; TRBD1 agrees at 7 bases. Germline CDR1 is LNHDA and CDR2 is SQIVND (reference sequence). The CDR3 loop spans 14 amino acids. The junction had 10 bases not matched to a gene; V was cut back by 3 bases and J by 12 bases. The CDR3 nucleotides read TGTGCCAGTAGTATGGGACAGTCCATATCCCAGCTGTTTTTT. Amino acid sequence: CASSMGQSISQLFF.

This clone was seen a handful of times. The chain combines TRBV28 with TRBJ1-2; possible D gene TRBD1, 5 bases. Germline lookup yields CDR1 MDHEN and CDR2 SYDVKM. V was shortened by 2 bases and J by 6 bases, with 10 bases between the two germline ends. The CDR3 is made up of 13 amino acids. CDR3 nucleotide sequence: TGTGCCAGCAGTTTAAGCAGGGCGAATGGCTACACCTTC. Protein: CASSLSRANGYTF.

The V call is TRBV19, the J call TRBJ2-6; possibly TRBD1 for D (6 bases). Germline V CDR1 and CDR2: LNHDA, SQIVND (reference sequence). This CDR3 has 18 residues. Deletions cut 3 bases from V and 0 bases from J, with 15 bases between. The CDR3 loop is CASSMRDRSYSGANVLTF. CDR3 nucleotides: TGTGCCAGTAGTATGAGAGACAGGTCATACTCTGGGGCCAACGTCCTGACTTTC.

J is TRBJ1-6 and V is TRBV27; 10 positions agree with TRBD1. The CDR3 is 15 amino acids. Per the germline V gene, CDR1 is MNHEY and CDR2 is SMNVEV (reference sequence). V gave up 5 bases and J gave up 10 bases; unmatched junction bases: 8. This chain's CDR3 is CASSPDRGRESPLHF. The CDR3 nucleotides are TGTGCCAGCAGTCCCGACAGGGGGCGCGAATCACCCCTCCACTTT.

This rearrangement joins TRBV5-6 to TRBJ1-5; 7 bases are a match to TRBD1. This CDR3 is 13 amino acids long. Trimming cost V 4 bases and J 5 bases; bases outside gene matches: 3. Germline V CDR1 and CDR2: SGHDT, YYEEEE. CDR3 amino acids: CASSITGDQPQHF. Written as DNA, the CDR3 is TGTGCCAGCAGCATTACAGGGGATCAGCCCCAGCATTTT.

The genes are TRBV29-1 and TRBJ2-3; the D gene is possibly TRBD2 (6 bases). Germline V gives CDR1 SQVTM, CDR2 ANQGSEA. This CDR3 spans 20 amino acids. V was shortened by 0 bases and J by 4 bases, with 29 bases between the two germline ends. CDR3 sequence reads: CSVEDQAGPGQTFLADTQYF. The CDR3 coding sequence is TGCAGCGTTGAAGATCAGGCGGGGCCAGGGCAAACATTTCTAGCAGATACGCAGTATTTT.

This sequence joins TRBV18 and TRBJ1-1; D may be TRBD1 (5 bases). Trimming shortened V by 1 base and J by 11 bases, and 11 bases separated the two germline ends. Per the germline V gene, CDR1 is KGHSH and CDR2 is LQKENI. The CDR3 extends over 12 amino acids. As DNA, the CDR3 is TGTGCCAGCTCACCACGGGGGGATTTGGCTTTCTTT. This gives the protein CASSPRGDLAFF.

In its sample, this clone was seen a few times. V usage is TRBV3-1 (or the pseudogene TRBV3-2) and J usage is TRBJ2-7, with 7 bases fitting TRBD1. Germline CDR1 LGHDT, CDR2 YNNKEL (reference sequence). J gave up 5 bases and V 1 base, and 2 bases lay outside the gene matches. The CDR3 loop spans 13 amino acids. The CDR3 nucleotides are TGTGCCAGCAGCCAAGTACAGGGGAACGAGCAGTACTTC. Translation: CASSQVQGNEQYF.

This clone has a handful of counts. The genes are TRBV6-5 and TRBJ2-7; D possibly corresponds to TRBD2 (5 bases). Germline V gives CDR1 MNHEY, CDR2 SVGAGI. This CDR3 region has 15 residues. V was shortened by 0 bases and J by 2 bases, with 11 bases between the two germline ends. CDR3: CASSYSYEGTYEQYF. CDR3 sequence (DNA): TGTGCCAGCAGTTACTCGTACGAGGGAACCTACGAGCAGTACTTC.

The rearrangement joins TRBV27 to TRBJ2-1, with 7 positions matching TRBD1. CDR3 size: 16 residues. V lost 5 bases and J lost 0; bases outside the gene matches: 7. Per the germline V gene, CDR1 is MNHEY and CDR2 is SMNVEV (reference sequence). The CDR3 DNA reads TGTGCCAGCAGTACCCCCCGACAGGGCTCCTACAATGAGCAGTTCTTC. It codes for CASSTPRQGSYNEQFF.

Regarding this clone: This CDR3 is also generated by other DNA sequences in the sample. The J gene is TRBJ1-2, the V gene TRBV5-1; a possible D gene is TRBD1 (6 bases). The CDR3 sequence is 15 residues long. Germline V gene data show CDR1 as SGHRS and CDR2 as YFSETQ. V was shortened by 0 bases and J by 2 bases, with 11 bases between the two germline ends. This CDR3 reads CASSLARGANYGYTF. The CDR3 DNA is TGCGCCAGCAGCTTGGCCAGGGGTGCAAACTATGGCTACACCTTC.

V is TRBV5-1 and J is TRBJ2-5; 8 nucleotides match TRBD2. The CDR3 totals 14 residues. CDR1 and CDR2 from the germline V gene are SGHRS and YFSETQ. Losses at the gene ends were 3 bases for V and 1 base for J; bases not matched to a gene: 2. The CDR3 bases are TGCGCCAGCAGCTCGGGGGGGATCCAAGAGACCCAGTACTTC. This sequence encodes CASSSGGIQETQYF.

The CDR3 region has the DNA TGTGCCAGCAGCCTCCGACTAGCGGGGTACAATGAGCAGTTCTTC. Translated, it gives CASSLRLAGYNEQFF. The rearrangement uses TRBV3-1 (or the pseudogene TRBV3-2) and TRBJ2-1; 11 nucleotides line up with TRBD2. Germline loops: CDR1 LGHDT, CDR2 YNNKEL (reference sequence). V shed 4 bases, J shed 4 bases, and the junction held 3 bases outside the gene matches. The CDR3 is 15 amino acids.

This sequence joins TRBV7-2 and TRBJ2-5; a possible D gene is TRBD2 (7 bases). Germline CDR1 is SGHTA and CDR2 is FQGNSA. V was cut by 0 bases and J by 5 bases, with 13 bases left in between. CDR3 size: 15 residues. CDR3 DNA sequence: TGTGCCAGCAGCTTAGCCGGGGGGCAGGGGGAGACCCAGTACTTC. Protein sequence: CASSLAGGQGETQYF.

In nucleotides, the CDR3 is TGTGCCAGCAGTTACTCGACAGGGGATCAGCCCCAGCATTTT. Its translation: CASSYSTGDQPQHF. The J gene is TRBJ1-5, the V gene TRBV6-5, with 8 positions matching TRBD1. J was trimmed by 5 bases and V by 0 bases; bases with no gene match: 0. The CDR3 covers 14 residues. Germline V gives CDR1 MNHEY, CDR2 SVGAGI.

The V gene is TRBV7-3, the J gene TRBJ1-2; D remains ambiguous. The CDR3 length is 15 residues. Germline CDR1 is SGHTA and CDR2 is FQGTGA. V was shortened by 5 bases and J by 5 bases, with 18 bases between the two germline ends. CDR3 protein: CASSPGGQDLYGYTF. The CDR3 DNA is TGTGCCAGCAGCCCGGGCGGGCAGGACCTATATGGCTACACCTTC.

J is TRBJ1-1 and V is TRBV19, with TRBD1 matching over 7 bases. Germline CDR1 and CDR2: LNHDA and SQIVND (reference sequence). This CDR3 has 14 amino acids. Unmatched junction bases numbered 6, after V lost 4 bases and J lost 4 bases. CDR3 bases: TGTGCCAGTAGTAAAGGGGGGACAGCCACTGAAGCTTTCTTT. Amino acids: CASSKGGTATEAFF. The complete variable domain, with remaining parts taken from reference TRBV19 and TRBJ1-1, reads DGGITQSPKYLFRKEGQNVTLSCEQNLNHDAMYWYRQDPGQGLRLIYYSQIVNDFQKGDIAEGYSVSREKKESFPLTVTSAQKNPTAFYLCASSKGGTATEAFFGQGTRLTVV.

The chain recombines TRBV28 with TRBJ1-2, with 7 bases that match TRBD1. The CDR3 loop spans 14 amino acids. In germline, CDR1 is MDHEN, CDR2 SYDVKM. Losses at the gene ends were 7 bases for V and 5 bases for J; bases not matched to a gene: 10. The CDR3 region has the DNA TGTGCCAGCAACCTACAGGGGCTCCTTTATGGCTACACCTTC. This codes for CASNLQGLLYGYTF.

This clone was seen a single time. The chain couples TRBV7-2 to TRBJ1-1; tentative D call: TRBD1 (6 bases). The CDR3 runs 14 residues. V dropped 5 bases and J dropped 1 base, with 11 bases sitting between them. The germline CDR1 and CDR2 sequences are SGHTA and FQGNSA. CDR3 loop: CASSLGHWNTEAFF. The CDR3 coding sequence is TGTGCCAGCAGCCTGGGACACTGGAACACTGAAGCTTTCTTT.

The V and J genes are TRBV6-6 and TRBJ1-2; 10 nucleotides match TRBD1. The germline V gene has CDR1 MNHNY and CDR2 SVGAGI (reference sequence). Germline trimming cut 6 bases from V and 0 bases from J; bases unmatched to any gene: 4. CDR3 length: 15 residues. CDR3 protein: CASSRQGAANYGYTF. For the CDR3, the DNA is TGTGCCAGCAGCAGACAGGGGGCCGCTAACTATGGCTACACCTTC.

This chain uses TRBV3-1 (or the pseudogene TRBV3-2) with TRBJ2-5, with 13 bases identical to TRBD2. The V gene end was trimmed by 4 bases and the J gene end by 2 bases; junction bases not matched to a gene: 10. The CDR3 is made up of 18 amino acids. Germline lookup yields CDR1 LGHDT and CDR2 YNNKEL (reference sequence). The CDR3 region is CASSRTSGRGGSQETQYF. The CDR3 DNA follows: TGTGCCAGCAGCCGCACTAGCGGGAGGGGGGGCTCTCAAGAGACCCAGTACTTC.

This chain connects TRBV7-8 to TRBJ1-4; tentative D call: TRBD1 (5 bases). Germline V gene sequence: CDR1 SGHVS, CDR2 FQNEAQ. This CDR3 is built from 15 residues. The V end lost 5 bases, the J end lost 0 bases, and 10 bases lay between the germline ends. CDR3 in DNA: TGTGCCAGCAGCCGAGACAGAGCAACTAATGAAAAACTGTTTTTT. Amino acid sequence: CASSRDRATNEKLFF.

The chain joins TRBV4-3 to TRBJ1-2; D is unresolved. Germline CDR1 reads LGHNA; CDR2 reads YSLEER. Trimming left V 0 bases short and J 5 bases short, with 16 bases between. The CDR3 totals 16 residues. In nucleotides, the CDR3 is TGCGCCAGCAGCCAAGATCGGGGTAGCGGGAGTTATGGCTACACCTTC. Translating it yields CASSQDRGSGSYGYTF.

This clone turned up a few times. This chain uses TRBV6-5 with TRBJ1-1; D ambiguous. Germline lookup yields CDR1 MNHEY and CDR2 SVGAGI. The CDR3 loop spans 15 amino acids. With 0 bases removed from V and 1 base from J, the gap between germline ends came to 9 bases. The chain's CDR3 is CASSYSKVANTEAFF. CDR3 nucleotides: TGTGCCAGCAGTTACTCTAAAGTGGCGAACACTGAAGCTTTCTTT.

The chain couples TRBV10-3 to TRBJ2-2; 10 nucleotides line up with TRBD1. The CDR3 has 16 residues. V lost 11 bases to trimming and J lost 0 bases; unmatched junction nucleotides: 9. Per germline, CDR1 ENHRY and CDR2 SYGVKD. Here the CDR3 reads CASGDGTGANTGELFF. CDR3 coding DNA: TGTGCCTCCGGGGACGGGACAGGGGCGAACACCGGGGAGCTGTTTTTT.

The chain couples TRBV9 to TRBJ2-1; D is ambiguous. The CDR3 has 12 amino acids. Looked up from germline, CDR1 is SGDLS and CDR2 is YYNGEE. Trimming took 7 bases from V and 7 from J, leaving 12 bases between them. The CDR3 sequence is CASSYTKNEQFF. The CDR3, as DNA: TGTGCCAGCTCTTACACCAAGAATGAGCAGTTCTTC.

The J gene is TRBJ1-2, the V gene TRBV18; D is unclear. Germline values: CDR1 KGHSH, CDR2 LQKENI. This CDR3 has 13 residues. The V end was cut by 6 bases, the J end by 2 bases, with 10 bases between. The CDR3 nucleotides are TGTGCCAGCTCTCCCGGGAGAAACTATGGCTACACCTTC. Translating gives CASSPGRNYGYTF.

This chain uses TRBV24-1 with TRBJ2-3; 12 positions match TRBD2. CDR3 length: 18 amino acids. The germline V gene has CDR1 KGHDR and CDR2 SFDVKD. V trimming: 1 base; J trimming: 1 base; junction bases outside the gene matches: 5. The CDR3 sequence is CATSDFGTSGRGTDTQYF. DNA of the CDR3: TGTGCCACCAGTGATTTCGGGACTAGCGGGCGTGGCACAGATACGCAGTATTTT.

This clone was seen a single time. The rearrangement links TRBV5-8 to TRBJ2-7; a possible D gene is TRBD1 (6 bases). The CDR3 sequence is 15 residues long. Trimming pared 7 bases from V and 3 bases from J, leaving 20 bases between. The germline V gene encodes CDR1 SGHTS and CDR2 YDEGEE. The CDR3 DNA is TGTGCCAGCTACAGGGATCGAATCGGTGGCTACGAGCAGTACTTC. It specifies CASYRDRIGGYEQYF.